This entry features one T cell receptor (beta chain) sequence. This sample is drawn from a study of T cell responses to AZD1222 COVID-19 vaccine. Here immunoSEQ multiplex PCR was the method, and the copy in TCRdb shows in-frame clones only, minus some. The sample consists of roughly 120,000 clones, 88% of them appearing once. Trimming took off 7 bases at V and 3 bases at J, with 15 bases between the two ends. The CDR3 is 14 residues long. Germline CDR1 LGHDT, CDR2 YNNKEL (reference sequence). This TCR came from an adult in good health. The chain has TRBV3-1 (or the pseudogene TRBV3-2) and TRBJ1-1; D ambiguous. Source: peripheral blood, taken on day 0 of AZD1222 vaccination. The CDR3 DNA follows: TGTGCCAGCACCGCCTTAGGGCAGTACACTGAAGCTTTCTTT. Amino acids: CASTALGQYTEAFF.